This TCR beta chain is from a study of response to subunit inactivated influenza vaccine. The CDR3 spans 20 residues. Per germline, CDR1 LNHNV and CDR2 YYDKDF (reference sequence). The J segment lost 1 base and the V segment lost 0 bases, leaving 13 bases of the junction unmatched. One entry per CDR3 protein results from TCRdb running MiXCR on the RT-PCR reads. The sample records 500,000 or so distinct CDR3 sequences, approximately 15% being singletons. General observations from the study: Few additional T cells are recruited per seasonal influenza vaccination, authors suggested.

In this sample, this clonotype turned up many times. What it recognizes is unknown. This sequence joins TRBV15 and TRBJ2-1; 9 nucleotides agree with TRBD2. The TCR was taken from a man between 50 and 75 years old who received an inactivated influenza vaccine. Here the sequenced sample was CD4+ T cells sorted from PBMCs, taken about 24 months after vaccination. The DNA for the CDR3 is TGTGCCACCAGCAGAGATCCGGGTAGCGGGGGAAAACTTTCCTACAATGAGCAGTTCTTC. Encoded protein: CATSRDPGSGGKLSYNEQFF.